A selection of T cell receptor beta chains follows, all from one sample in a study of cytomegalovirus exposure and HLA in healthy donors. Profiled with immunoSEQ multiplex PCR; TCRdb holds only in-frame clones, not every one. The sample shows around 65,000 clones, about 92% of them seen only once. Sample: PBMCs. The source is a man between 18 and 35 years old in good health and CMV-seropositive. The CDR3 runs from the conserved cysteine through the conserved F or W. The order of the fields is D gene, clone size, J gene, V gene, CDR3 protein, CDR3 DNA. D genes are given only for firm matches. Some rows mark clone size as missing; the rest say once, few, many or name a class of expanded clone.

D: .
size: .
J: TRBJ2-2
V: TRBV21-1
CDR3: CASSKGTSGRVTGELFF
DNA: TGTGCCAGCAGCAAAGGGACTAGCGGGAGGGTCACCGGGGAGCTGTTTTTT

D: .
size: .
J: TRBJ1-2
V: TRBV6-5
CDR3: CASSPEVGGYTF
DNA: TGTGCCAGCAGTCCCGAAGTCGGTGGCTACACCTTC

D: .
size: .
J: TRBJ2-1
V: TRBV5-5
CDR3: CASSLEPSREQFF
DNA: TGTGCCAGCAGCTTGGAGCCTAGCCGAGAGCAGTTCTTC

D: .
size: .
J: TRBJ2-1
V: TRBV9
CDR3: CASSVGLGSDLGEQFF
DNA: TGTGCCAGCAGCGTAGGCCTGGGGTCGGACTTGGGTGAGCAGTTCTTC

D: TRBD2
size: once
J: TRBJ2-1
V: TRBV30
CDR3: CAWSVTSGAYNEQFF
DNA: TGTGCCTGGAGTGTGACTAGCGGGGCTTACAATGAGCAGTTCTTC

D: TRBD2
size: few
J: TRBJ2-3
V: TRBV10-3
CDR3: CAIGASGTDTQYF
DNA: TGTGCCATAGGGGCTAGCGGTACAGATACGCAGTATTTT

D: .
size: .
J: TRBJ2-5
V: TRBV21-1
CDR3: CASSKVVAGFWFEGPVIRQETQYF
DNA: TGTGCCAGCAGCAAAGTGGTGGCAGGGTTTTGGTTTGAAGGACCTGTGATTCGACAAGAGACCCAGTACTTC

D: .
size: .
J: TRBJ2-7
V: TRBV2
CDR3: CASSEEARGQYF
DNA: TGTGCCAGCAGTGAGGAGGCCCGGGGGCAGTACTTC

D: .
size: .
J: TRBJ2-7
V: TRBV28
CDR3: CASTEGGSRSYEQYF
DNA: TGTGCCAGCACTGAAGGCGGGTCGAGGTCGTACGAGCAGTACTTC

D: .
size: .
J: TRBJ2-5
V: TRBV19
CDR3: CASSAQFQETQYF
DNA: TGTGCCAGTAGTGCTCAGTTTCAAGAGACCCAGTACTTC

D: TRBD2
size: .
J: TRBJ2-1
V: TRBV28
CDR3: CASSPLLAASSYNEQFF
DNA: TGTGCCAGCAGTCCCCTACTAGCGGCGAGCTCCTACAATGAGCAGTTCTTC

D: .
size: few
J: TRBJ2-7
V: TRBV10-1
CDR3: CASLGREEQYF
DNA: TGCGCCAGCCTTGGGCGGGAAGAGCAGTACTTC

D: .
size: .
J: TRBJ1-5
V: TRBV6-1
CDR3: CASSASSGRYNQPQHF
DNA: TGTGCCAGCAGTGCCTCTTCAGGGCGATACAATCAGCCCCAGCATTTT

D: TRBD2
size: .
J: TRBJ2-7
V: TRBV5-1
CDR3: CASSPGLAGGYEQYF
DNA: TGCGCCAGCAGCCCCGGACTAGCGGGAGGGTACGAGCAGTACTTC

D: .
size: .
J: TRBJ1-3
V: TRBV7-7
CDR3: CASSPEGVGTIYF
DNA: TGTGCTAGCAGCCCCGAGGGAGTAGGCACCATATATTTT

D: TRBD2
size: .
J: TRBJ2-7
V: TRBV4-1
CDR3: CASSLREGLAGYEQYF
DNA: TGCGCCAGCAGCCTCAGAGAAGGGCTAGCGGGGTACGAGCAGTACTTC

D: .
size: .
J: TRBJ2-5
V: TRBV5-1
CDR3: CASSLVSNQETQYF
DNA: TGCGCCAGCAGCTTGGTTAGCAACCAAGAGACCCAGTACTTC

D: .
size: .
J: TRBJ1-1
V: TRBV5-1
CDR3: CASRPRVDTEAFF
DNA: TGCGCCAGCAGGCCCAGGGTGGACACTGAAGCTTTCTTT

D: TRBD1
size: .
J: TRBJ1-1
V: TRBV14
CDR3: CASSTVFGTANTEAFF
DNA: TGTGCCAGCAGCACTGTCTTTGGGACAGCGAACACTGAAGCTTTCTTT

D: .
size: .
J: TRBJ2-5
V: TRBV7-9
CDR3: CASSPPGQIGETQYF
DNA: TGTGCCAGCAGCCCACCGGGACAAATTGGAGAGACCCAGTACTTC

D: TRBD1
size: .
J: TRBJ2-7
V: TRBV18
CDR3: CASSPPGQAKPYEQYF
DNA: TGTGCCAGCTCACCACCTGGACAGGCCAAACCCTACGAGCAGTACTTC

D: TRBD1
size: .
J: TRBJ2-7
V: TRBV18
CDR3: CASSPLARGFSYEQYF
DNA: TGTGCCAGCTCACCACTAGCCAGGGGGTTCTCCTACGAGCAGTACTTC

D: TRBD2
size: few
J: TRBJ2-3
V: TRBV6-1
CDR3: CASSEALTSGSGRTDTQYF
DNA: TGTGCCAGCAGTGAAGCATTGACTAGCGGGAGTGGAAGGACAGATACGCAGTATTTT

D: TRBD2
size: .
J: TRBJ2-3
V: TRBV18
CDR3: CATGEGSTDTQYF
DNA: TGTGCCACGGGGGAGGGAAGCACAGATACGCAGTATTTT

D: TRBD1
size: .
J: TRBJ2-2
V: TRBV6-8
CDR3: CATTNRGLTGELFF
DNA: TGTGCCACCACGAACAGGGGGCTTACCGGGGAGCTGTTTTTT

D: .
size: .
J: TRBJ2-7
V: TRBV27
CDR3: CASRGSSYEQYF
DNA: TGTGCCAGCAGGGGGAGTTCCTACGAGCAGTACTTC

D: .
size: .
J: TRBJ2-7
V: TRBV27
CDR3: CASSLLGRYEQYF
DNA: TGTGCCAGCAGCTTATTGGGGCGCTACGAGCAGTACTTC

D: TRBD2
size: .
J: TRBJ2-3
V: TRBV29-1
CDR3: CSAKGLAGRSTDTQYF
DNA: TGCAGCGCCAAAGGACTAGCGGGACGGAGCACAGATACGCAGTATTTT

D: .
size: .
J: TRBJ2-2
V: TRBV6-5
CDR3: CASSYLGELFF
DNA: TGTGCCAGCAGTTACCTCGGGGAGCTGTTTTTT

D: .
size: few
J: TRBJ2-5
V: TRBV9
CDR3: CASSVGRRRGFQETQYF
DNA: TGTGCCAGCAGCGTAGGGAGACGGCGGGGCTTCCAAGAGACCCAGTACTTC

D: .
size: .
J: TRBJ2-3
V: TRBV7-8
CDR3: CASSFLPGANPDTQYF
DNA: TGTGCCAGCAGCTTTCTCCCGGGAGCCAATCCAGATACGCAGTATTTT

D: TRBD1
size: .
J: TRBJ2-3
V: TRBV30
CDR3: CAWSRDYRGRESTDTQYF
DNA: TGTGCCTGGAGTCGGGACTACAGGGGGCGGGAAAGCACAGATACGCAGTATTTT

D: .
size: .
J: TRBJ2-3
V: TRBV7-2
CDR3: CASSLDGGSTDTQYF
DNA: TGTGCCAGCAGCTTAGACGGGGGAAGCACAGATACGCAGTATTTT

D: .
size: .
J: TRBJ2-7
V: TRBV30
CDR3: CAWSPPLVGSYEQYF
DNA: TGTGCCTGGAGCCCCCCTTTGGTTGGTAGCTACGAGCAGTACTTC

D: TRBD2
size: .
J: TRBJ2-1
V: TRBV29-1
CDR3: CSVEHDLAGGLGGPYNEQFF
DNA: TGCAGCGTTGAGCATGATCTAGCGGGAGGTCTTGGCGGCCCCTACAATGAGCAGTTCTTC

D: .
size: .
J: TRBJ2-1
V: TRBV5-1
CDR3: CASSLSLQENEQFF
DNA: TGCGCCAGCAGCTTGAGTCTCCAGGAAAATGAGCAGTTCTTC

D: .
size: .
J: TRBJ1-1
V: TRBV10-3
CDR3: CAIHGGMNTEAFF
DNA: TGTGCCATCCACGGGGGTATGAACACTGAAGCTTTCTTT

D: TRBD1
size: .
J: TRBJ2-1
V: TRBV6-5
CDR3: CASSPTGGAYNEQFF
DNA: TGTGCCAGCAGTCCGACAGGGGGCGCGTACAATGAGCAGTTCTTC